The rows below give T cell receptor beta chains drawn from one sample of a study of cytomegalovirus exposure and HLA in healthy donors. Produced via immunoSEQ multiplex PCR; TCRdb's table is partial and in-frame only. The repertoire holds approximately 170,000 clones, with 85% as singletons. Sequenced input: PBMCs. The receptors were sampled from a boy between 2 and 10 years old in good health and CMV-seronegative. Each CDR3 is given with its conserved first and last residue. The D gene is left open where the match is weak. Size tells how often a clone was seen (once, few, many) or the class of an expanded clone, and some rows leave it out.

v_gene: TRBV15
j_gene: TRBJ1-3
abundance: -
d_gene: -
CDR3nt: TGTGCCACCAGCAGAGATAGGGGTGGTGGAAACACCATATATTTT
CDR3aa: CATSRDRGGGNTIYF

v_gene: TRBV19
j_gene: TRBJ2-3
abundance: -
d_gene: -
CDR3nt: TGTGCCAGTAGTAACAGACTAGCAGATACGCAGTATTTT
CDR3aa: CASSNRLADTQYF

v_gene: TRBV5-1
j_gene: TRBJ2-7
abundance: -
d_gene: -
CDR3nt: TGCGCCAGCAGCTTCTACGATGTGACTGCTGAGCAGTACTTC
CDR3aa: CASSFYDVTAEQYF

v_gene: TRBV5-1
j_gene: TRBJ2-1
abundance: -
d_gene: TRBD2
CDR3nt: TGCGCCAGCAGCTTGGGGGCGATAGGCGGGGGGGCGAATGAGCAGTTCTTC
CDR3aa: CASSLGAIGGGANEQFF

v_gene: TRBV19
j_gene: TRBJ1-3
abundance: few
d_gene: -
CDR3nt: TGTGCCAGCGTTCCGAGCCCGATAAACACCATATATTTT
CDR3aa: CASVPSPINTIYF

v_gene: TRBV25-1
j_gene: TRBJ1-5
abundance: -
d_gene: -
CDR3nt: TGTGCCAGCAGTGAACAGGGATTTTCTCAGCCCCAGCATTTT
CDR3aa: CASSEQGFSQPQHF

v_gene: TRBV19
j_gene: TRBJ1-2
abundance: -
d_gene: TRBD1
CDR3nt: TGTGCCAGTAGTATTGAACAGGGGAGAAACTATGGCTACACCTTC
CDR3aa: CASSIEQGRNYGYTF

v_gene: TRBV5-8
j_gene: TRBJ2-7
abundance: -
d_gene: TRBD2
CDR3nt: TGTGCCAGCACCCCCGTATGGACTAGCGGCTACGAGCAGTACTTC
CDR3aa: CASTPVWTSGYEQYF

v_gene: TRBV6-6
j_gene: TRBJ1-1
abundance: -
d_gene: -
CDR3nt: TGTGCCAGCAGTTACGAGCAGGGCAAAGCTTTCTTT
CDR3aa: CASSYEQGKAFF

v_gene: TRBV11-2
j_gene: TRBJ2-4
abundance: -
d_gene: TRBD2
CDR3nt: TGTGCCAGCAGCTCCGGTGTGGGGGGGAAGGACATTCAGTACTTC
CDR3aa: CASSSGVGGKDIQYF